Reported below is one TCR beta chain. Germline assignment: CDR1 MNHEY and CDR2 SMNVEV (reference sequence). This CDR3 spans 13 amino acids. V was cut by 2 bases and J by 1 base, with 6 bases left in between. The data belong to a study of long-term antiretroviral therapy in people with HIV. It was version v3.0 of the immunoSEQ assay that was run at survey level. Measured with immunoSEQ multiplex PCR; TCRdb has only the in-frame clones, and not every one. The sample records around 16,000 clones, about four fifths being singletons. The receptor was derived from a man aged 40-49 years with HIV. The chain is built from TRBV27 and TRBJ2-7, with D unresolved. Sample: unsorted PBMCs, taken just before starting antiretroviral therapy. Written as DNA, the CDR3 is TGTGCCAGCAGTTTAGCCGGATCCTACGAGCAGTACTTC. Its protein product is CASSLAGSYEQYF.